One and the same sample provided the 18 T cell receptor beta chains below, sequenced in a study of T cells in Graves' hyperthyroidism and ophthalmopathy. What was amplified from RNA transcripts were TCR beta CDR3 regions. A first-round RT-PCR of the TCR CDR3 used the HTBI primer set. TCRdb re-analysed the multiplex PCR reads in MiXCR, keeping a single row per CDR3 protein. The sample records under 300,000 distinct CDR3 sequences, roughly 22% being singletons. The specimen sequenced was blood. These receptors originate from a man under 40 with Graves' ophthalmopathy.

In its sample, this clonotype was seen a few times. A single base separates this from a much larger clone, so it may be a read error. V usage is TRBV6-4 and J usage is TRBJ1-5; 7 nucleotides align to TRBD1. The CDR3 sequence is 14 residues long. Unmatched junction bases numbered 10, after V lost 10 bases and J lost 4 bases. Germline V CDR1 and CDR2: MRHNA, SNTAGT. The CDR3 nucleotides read TGTGCCAACAGCCACGGACAGGAGAATCAGCCCCAGCATTTT. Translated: CANSHGQENQPQHF.

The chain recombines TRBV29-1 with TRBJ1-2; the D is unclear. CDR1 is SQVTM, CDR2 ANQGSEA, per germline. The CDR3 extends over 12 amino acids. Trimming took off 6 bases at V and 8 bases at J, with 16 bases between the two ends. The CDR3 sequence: CSVPGILGGYTF. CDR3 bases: TGCAGCGTCCCCGGGATCCTGGGGGGCTACACCTTC.

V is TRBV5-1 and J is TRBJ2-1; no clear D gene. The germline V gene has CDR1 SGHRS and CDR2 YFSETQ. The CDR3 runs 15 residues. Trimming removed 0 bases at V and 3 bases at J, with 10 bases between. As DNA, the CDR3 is TGCGCCAGCAGCTTGGATACTACCCTCTACAATGAGCAGTTCTTC. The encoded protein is CASSLDTTLYNEQFF. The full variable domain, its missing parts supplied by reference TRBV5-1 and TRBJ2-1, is KAGVTQTPRYLIKTRGQQVTLSCSPISGHRSVSWYQQTPGQGLQFLFEYFSETQRNKGNFPGRFSGRQFSNSRSEMNVSTLELGDSALYLCASSLDTTLYNEQFFGPGTRLTVL.

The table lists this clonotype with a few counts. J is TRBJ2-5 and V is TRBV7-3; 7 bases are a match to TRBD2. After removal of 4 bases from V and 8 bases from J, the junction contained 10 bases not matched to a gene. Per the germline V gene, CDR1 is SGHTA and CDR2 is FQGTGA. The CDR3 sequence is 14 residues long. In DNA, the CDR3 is TGTGCCAGCAGCTCCTCCGGCGGGAGAGGCACCCAGTACTTC. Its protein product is CASSSSGGRGTQYF.

The CDR3 sequence is CASSSLRTGANYGYTF. Written as DNA, the CDR3 is TGTGCCAGCAGCTCACTCCGGACAGGGGCAAACTATGGCTACACCTTC. The chain couples TRBV11-3 to TRBJ1-2; 9 bases line up with TRBD1. Germline V gene sequence: CDR1 SGHNT, CDR2 YENEEA. V dropped 4 bases and J dropped 2; count of bases not matched to a gene: 8. CDR3 length: 16 amino acids.

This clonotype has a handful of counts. Here the CDR3 DNA reads TGTGCCAGCAGGCGAGGGACAGTAAATGAGCAGTTCTTC. Its translation is CASRRGTVNEQFF. J is TRBJ2-1 and V is TRBV12-3 or TRBV12-4, with 7 bases identical to TRBD1. This CDR3 comprises 13 residues. Losses at the gene ends were 6 bases for V and 7 bases for J; bases not matched to a gene: 6.

CDR3 nucleotide sequence: TGTGCCAGCAGTTACCTGCGTCTCGGGGAGGGATACGAGCAGTACTTC. This encodes CASSYLRLGEGYEQYF. The chain has TRBV6-5 and TRBJ2-7; TRBD2 matches at 7 bases. J lost 4 bases, V lost 2 bases, and 11 bases had no gene match. The germline V gene encodes CDR1 MNHEY and CDR2 SVGAGI. The CDR3 is 16 amino acids.

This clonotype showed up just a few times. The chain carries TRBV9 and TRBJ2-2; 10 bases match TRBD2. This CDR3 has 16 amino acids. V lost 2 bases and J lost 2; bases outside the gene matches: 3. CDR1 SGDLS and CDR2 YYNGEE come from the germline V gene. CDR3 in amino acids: CASSVGLAPNTGELFF. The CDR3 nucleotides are TGTGCCAGCAGCGTGGGACTAGCGCCTAACACCGGGGAGCTGTTTTTT.

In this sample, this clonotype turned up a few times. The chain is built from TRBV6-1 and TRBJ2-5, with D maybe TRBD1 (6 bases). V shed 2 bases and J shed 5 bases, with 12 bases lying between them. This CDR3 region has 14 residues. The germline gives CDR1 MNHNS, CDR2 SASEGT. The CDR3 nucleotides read TGTGCCAGCAGTGAAACAGGGCTGGAGGAGACCCAGTACTTC. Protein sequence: CASSETGLEETQYF.

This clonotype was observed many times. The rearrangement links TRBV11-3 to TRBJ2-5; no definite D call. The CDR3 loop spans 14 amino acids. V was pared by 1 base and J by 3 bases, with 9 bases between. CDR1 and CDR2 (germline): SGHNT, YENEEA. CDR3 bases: TGTGCCAGCAGCTTAGGGAGACTGGAAGAGACCCAGTACTTC. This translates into CASSLGRLEETQYF.

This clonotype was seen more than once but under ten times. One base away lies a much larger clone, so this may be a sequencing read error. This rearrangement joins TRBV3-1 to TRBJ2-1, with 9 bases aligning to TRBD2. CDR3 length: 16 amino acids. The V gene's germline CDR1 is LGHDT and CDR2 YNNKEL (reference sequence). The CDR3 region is CASSQDSGRINNEQLF. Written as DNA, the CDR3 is TGTGCCAGCAGCCAAGATAGCGGGAGAATCAACAATGAGCAGCTCTTC.

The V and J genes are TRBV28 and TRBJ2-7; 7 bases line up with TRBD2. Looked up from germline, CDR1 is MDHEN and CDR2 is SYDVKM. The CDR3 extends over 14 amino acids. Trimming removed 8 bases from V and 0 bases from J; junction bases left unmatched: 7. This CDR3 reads CASLRLAGSYEQYF. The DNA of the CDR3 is TGTGCCAGCCTCCGACTAGCCGGCTCCTACGAGCAGTACTTC.

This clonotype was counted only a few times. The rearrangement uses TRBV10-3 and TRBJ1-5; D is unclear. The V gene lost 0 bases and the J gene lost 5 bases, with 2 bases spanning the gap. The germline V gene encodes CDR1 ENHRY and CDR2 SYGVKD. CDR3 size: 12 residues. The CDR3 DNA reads TGTGCCATCAGTGAGTCGGATCAGCCCCAGCATTTT. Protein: CAISESDQPQHF.

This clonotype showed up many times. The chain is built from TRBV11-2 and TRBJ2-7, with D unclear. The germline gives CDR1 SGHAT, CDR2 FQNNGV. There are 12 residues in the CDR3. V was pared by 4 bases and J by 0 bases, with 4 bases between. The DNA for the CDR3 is TGTGCCAGCAGCTCTATCTCCTACGAGCAGTACTTC. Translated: CASSSISYEQYF.

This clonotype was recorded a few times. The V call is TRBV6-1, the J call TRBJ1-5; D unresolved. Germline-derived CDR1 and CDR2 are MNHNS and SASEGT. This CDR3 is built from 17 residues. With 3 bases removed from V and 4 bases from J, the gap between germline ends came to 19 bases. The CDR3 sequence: CASSDLLGGGPNQPQHF. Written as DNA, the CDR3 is TGTGCCAGCAGTGACCTACTCGGTGGAGGGCCGAATCAGCCCCAGCATTTT.

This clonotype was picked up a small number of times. CDR3 in DNA: TGTGCCAGCAGCCACCTGGGACTGTCCCCCTACAATGAGCAGTTCTTC. Its translation: CASSHLGLSPYNEQFF. V gene TRBV11-3 combines with J gene TRBJ2-1, with TRBD2 as a possible D gene (6 bases). V lost 5 bases and J 2 bases, leaving 16 bases between the germline ends. Germline V gives CDR1 SGHNT, CDR2 YENEEA. The CDR3 has 16 amino acids. Full variable domain (outside the CDR3, taken from reference TRBV11-3 and TRBJ2-1): EAGVVQSPRYKIIEKKQPVAFWCNPISGHNTLYWYLQNLGQGPELLIRYENEEAVDDSQLPKDRFSAERLKGVDSTLKIQPAELGDSAVYLCASSHLGLSPYNEQFFGPGTRLTVL.

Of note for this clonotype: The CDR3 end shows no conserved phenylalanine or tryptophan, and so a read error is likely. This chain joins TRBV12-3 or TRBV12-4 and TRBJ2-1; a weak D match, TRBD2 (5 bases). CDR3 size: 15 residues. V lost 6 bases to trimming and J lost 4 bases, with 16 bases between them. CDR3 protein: CASSLAVGVYNEQFS. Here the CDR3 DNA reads TGTGCCAGCAGCCTAGCCGTCGGGGTTTACAATGAGCAGTTCTCC.

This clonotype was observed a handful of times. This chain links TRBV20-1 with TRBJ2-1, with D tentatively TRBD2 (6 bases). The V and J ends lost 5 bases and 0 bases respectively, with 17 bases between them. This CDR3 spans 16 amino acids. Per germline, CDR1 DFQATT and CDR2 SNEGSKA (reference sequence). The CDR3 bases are TGCAGTGCTCCGGGTCTGGCGGGAAGCTCCTACAATGAGCAGTTCTTC. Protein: CSAPGLAGSSYNEQFF.